The entry below gives a single T cell receptor beta chain sequence along with its context. A read error may account for a junction end that differs from germline. Clones were sequenced by immunoSEQ multiplex PCR, and TCRdb holds only the in-frame ones, with some missing. The sample shows roughly 4,600 clones, 70% to 85% of them seen only once. The entry originates in a study of CD4 T cells in lung cancer. Turning to the study itself: Patients' blood was tested for T-cell responses to mutation-encoded neoepitopes. Aged 60 to 69, patients had adenocarcinoma or squamous cell carcinoma. Before giving blood, patients had received treatments including platinum chemotherapy, some also nivolumab or pembrolizumab.

Germline V gene lookup returns CDR1 SGHVS and CDR2 FQNEAQ. CDR3 size: 16 residues. This receptor was obtained from a man in his 60s with non-small cell lung cancer. This chain joins TRBV7-8 and TRBJ1-2; 8 bases match TRBD1. The sequenced sample was lung tumor tissue. The CDR3: CASSRKGGQGNYGYTF. The CDR3 nucleotides read TGCGCCAGCAGCCGGAAAGGCGGACAGGGCAACTATGGCTACACCTTC.